This T cell receptor (beta chain) comes out of a study of T cell repertoires in cytomegalovirus infection. Study-wide context: Well-studied HLA-B-restricted epitopes and recently identified HLA-C-restricted epitopes of CMV were both used in the study. Matching HLA type, along with CMV infection, was indicated by public TCR beta signatures. Study-wide results and limits: It was HLA-C-restricted CMV-specific TCR beta clonotypes that dominated the response ex vivo.

TCRdb ran MiXCR on the reads and lists one entry per CDR3 protein. Of some 480,000 distinct CDR3 sequences in the sample, roughly 34% were seen once. This CDR3 spans 15 amino acids. The germline V gene has CDR1 MNHEY and CDR2 SVGEGT. The V end lost 5 bases, the J end lost 4 bases, and 14 bases lay between the germline ends. With regard to this clonotype: Its antigen is not identified.

The gene calls are TRBV6-2 or TRBV6-3 and TRBJ2-2; no definite D call. Sequences were derived from cultured PBMCs, sampled from culture after CMV antigen stimulation. The TCR comes from a human donor in good health (CMV status not recorded). Some clones in this sample may be carry-over from other donors' samples. CDR3 region: CASSPSAHSTGELFF. The CDR3 coding sequence is TGTGCCAGCAGTCCCTCGGCACATAGCACCGGGGAGCTGTTTTTT.